This is a list of T cell receptor beta chains from one sample in a study of T cell repertoires in cytomegalovirus infection. TCRdb processed the reads anew with MiXCR; each CDR3 protein has one entry. The profile covers roughly 150,000 distinct CDR3 sequences, with around 20% appearing a single time and 9.5% to 13% taken by the ten largest. Sequencing input: PBMCs. The source of these receptors is a human donor in good health (CMV status not recorded). Some clones in this sample may be carry-over from other donors' samples. CDR3s include the opening cysteine and the closing phenylalanine or tryptophan. A D gene is named only where the DNA matches it firmly. A row's size may be missing; if present it is once, few, many or a size class.

J gene,V gene,D gene,clone size,CDR3 DNA,CDR3 protein
TRBJ2-3,TRBV2,TRBD1,-,TGTGCCAGCAGTTTAACAGGGGCCCACACAGATACGCAGTATTTT,CASSLTGAHTDTQYF
TRBJ2-3,TRBV9,TRBD2,-,TGTGCCAGCAGCAAAACCCAGACTAGCGGGGACCCAGATACGCAGTATTTT,CASSKTQTSGDPDTQYF
TRBJ2-3,TRBV11-3,-,few,TGTGCCAGCAGCTTAACGCATACAGATACGCAGTATTTT,CASSLTHTDTQYF
TRBJ2-4,TRBV5-6,TRBD2,many,TGTGCCAGCAGCTCCGGACTAGCGGGAGCCAAAAACATTCAGTACTTC,CASSSGLAGAKNIQYF
TRBJ2-1,TRBV29-1,-,-,TGCAGCGCCAGGGATCTCTTCTCCTACAATGAGCAGTTCTTC,CSARDLFSYNEQFF
TRBJ2-1,TRBV30,TRBD2,-,TGTGCCTCCGATGTTATAGCGGGAGTACCCAATGAGCAGTTCTTC,CASDVIAGVPNEQFF
TRBJ2-3,TRBV11-2,-,-,TGTGCCAGCAGCGCCCGGGACGGTTTAGATACGCAGTATTTT,CASSARDGLDTQYF
TRBJ1-5,TRBV28,-,-,TGTGCCAGCAGTTTGGGGGGGGGGGGACCCCAGCATTTT,CASSLGGGGPQHF
TRBJ2-5,TRBV5-1,-,-,TGCGCCAGCAGCTTGGGTCAGGGGCTCCAAGAGACCCAGTACTTC,CASSLGQGLQETQYF
TRBJ1-2,TRBV7-9,-,-,TGTGCCAGAAGTGTAGACAGGCCCAACTATGGCTACACCTTC,CARSVDRPNYGYTF
TRBJ1-2,TRBV7-2,-,many,TGTGCCAGCAGCTTACGGCGGACCAACTATGGCTACACCTTC,CASSLRRTNYGYTF
TRBJ2-7,TRBV28,TRBD2,-,TGTGCCAGCAGCATCGGACTAGTGGGGGGGAGGAACGAGCAGTACTTC,CASSIGLVGGRNEQYF
TRBJ2-1,TRBV7-3,TRBD2,many,TGTGCCAGCAGCTTAGGTGGGAGCGAGCGGGGGCAGTACAATGAGCAGTTCTTC,CASSLGGSERGQYNEQFF
TRBJ1-5,TRBV6-2/TRBV6-3,-,many,TGTGCCAGCAGCAGGGGCGGAGGGCAGCCCCAGCATTTT,CASSRGGGQPQHF
TRBJ2-5,TRBV2,-,-,TGTGCCAGCAGTGAAAATCTTCAGCCGGAGACCCAGTACTTC,CASSENLQPETQYF
TRBJ1-5,TRBV7-9,-,few,TGTGCCAGCAGCCTGACCCCAGAACAGCCCCAGCATTTT,CASSLTPEQPQHF
TRBJ2-7,TRBV10-3,TRBD1,-,TGTGCCATCAGTGGGACAGGGGTGTCCTACGAGCAGTACTTC,CAISGTGVSYEQYF
TRBJ1-2,TRBV27,-,-,TGTGCCAGCAGTCCGGACGGACTATATGGCTACACCTTC,CASSPDGLYGYTF
TRBJ2-5,TRBV20-1,-,few,TGCAGTGCTAGAGGACCAGCACTGTACTTC,CSARGPALYF
TRBJ1-3,TRBV12-3/TRBV12-4,-,few,TGTGCCAGCAGAAGTTATTCCCAGGGCCCTGGAAACACCATATATTTT,CASRSYSQGPGNTIYF
TRBJ1-1,TRBV7-2,-,-,TGTGCCAGCAGCTTAGCTTTTCGTGGCAGGGAGGAAGCTTTCTTT,CASSLAFRGREEAFF
TRBJ1-2,TRBV25-1,-,-,TGTGCCAGCAGTGACCAAGGCTATGGCTACACCTTC,CASSDQGYGYTF